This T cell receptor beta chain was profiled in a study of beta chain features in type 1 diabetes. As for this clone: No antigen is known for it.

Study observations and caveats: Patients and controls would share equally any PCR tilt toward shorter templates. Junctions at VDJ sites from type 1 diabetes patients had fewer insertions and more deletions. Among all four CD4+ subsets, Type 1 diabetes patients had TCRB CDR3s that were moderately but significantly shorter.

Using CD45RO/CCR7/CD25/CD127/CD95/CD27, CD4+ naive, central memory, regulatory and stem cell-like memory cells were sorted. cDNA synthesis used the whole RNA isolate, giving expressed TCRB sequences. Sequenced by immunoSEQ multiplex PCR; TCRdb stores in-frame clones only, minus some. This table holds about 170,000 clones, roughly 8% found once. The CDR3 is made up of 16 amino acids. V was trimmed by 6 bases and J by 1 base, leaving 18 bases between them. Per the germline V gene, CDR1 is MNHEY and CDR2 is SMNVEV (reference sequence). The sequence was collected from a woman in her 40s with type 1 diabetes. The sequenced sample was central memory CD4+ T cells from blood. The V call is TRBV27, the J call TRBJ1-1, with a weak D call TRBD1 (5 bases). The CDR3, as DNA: TGTGCCAGCAGAACGGGGGTCAGGAGAGGGAACACTGAAGCTTTCTTT. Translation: CASRTGVRRGNTEAFF.